This entry lists 21 T cell receptor beta chains sequenced from one sample in a study of molecular identifiers for immune sequencing clone quantification. In TCRdb, the PCR reads were re-called with MiXCR into one record per CDR3 protein. The sample includes approximately 320,000 distinct CDR3 sequences, 24% seen only once; the top ten take around 0.7%. Input material: naive CD8+ T cells from blood, with Jurkat cell RNA spiked in. Subset of the sample: FACS-sorted CD8+CD4-CCR7+CD45RA+ naive T cells. These receptors were obtained from a human donor in good health. Some libraries in this study had Jurkat cell RNA spiked in.

J is TRBJ2-3 and V is TRBV7-9; D is undetermined. CDR3 length: 14 amino acids. CDR1 is SEHNR and CDR2 is FQNEAQ in the germline V gene (reference sequence). Trimming pared 5 bases from V and 3 bases from J, leaving 12 bases between. This CDR3 is CASSAALGTDTQYF. As DNA, the CDR3 is TGTGCCAGCAGCGCGGCGTTAGGGACAGATACGCAGTATTTT. The whole variable domain, remainder taken from reference TRBV7-9 and TRBJ2-3, is DTGVSQNPRHKITKRGQNVTFRCDPISEHNRLYWYRQTLGQGPEFLTYFQNEAQLEKSRLLSDRFSAERPKGSFSTLEIQRTEQGDSAMYLCASSAALGTDTQYFGPGTRLTVL.

The rearrangement links TRBV5-4 to TRBJ2-5; tentatively, D is TRBD2 (7 bases). Trimming took 4 bases from V and 1 from J, leaving 14 bases between them. The CDR3 totals 15 residues. The germline V gene encodes CDR1 SGHNT and CDR2 YYREEE (reference sequence). CDR3 nucleotides: TGTGCCAGCAGCCCGAGGGGGGAGGGCCAAGAGACCCAGTACTTC. As protein: CASSPRGEGQETQYF. Supplemented by reference TRBV5-4 and TRBJ2-5, the full variable domain reads ETGVTQSPTHLIKTRGQQVTLRCSSQSGHNTVSWYQQALGQGPQFIFQYYREEENGRGNFPPRFSGLQFPNYSSELNVNALELDDSALYLCASSPRGEGQETQYFGPGTRLLVL.

The chain has TRBV6-4 and TRBJ1-1; D call uncertain. V shed 6 bases and J shed 6 bases, with 14 bases lying between them. CDR1 and CDR2 from the germline V gene are MRHNA and SNTAGT. The CDR3 has 13 residues. The CDR3 DNA sequence: TGTGCCAGCAGCCGAGATGGGTGGGCTGAAGCTTTCTTT. Amino acid sequence: CASSRDGWAEAFF.

The V and J genes are TRBV5-4 and TRBJ1-1, with D perhaps matching TRBD1 (5 bases). Trimming left V 4 bases short and J 6 bases short, with 16 bases between. This CDR3 has 14 residues. The V gene's germline CDR1 is SGHNT and CDR2 YYREEE (reference sequence). The CDR3 protein is CASSPDGALSEAFF. Written as DNA, the CDR3 is TGTGCCAGCAGCCCTGACGGGGCTCTCTCTGAAGCTTTCTTT.

This clonotype has more than one count but fewer than ten. V is TRBV19 and J is TRBJ1-5, with D possibly matching TRBD1 (6 bases). Per germline, CDR1 LNHDA and CDR2 SQIVND (reference sequence). The CDR3 spans 14 residues. With 0 bases removed from V and 6 bases from J, the gap between germline ends came to 9 bases. The CDR3 reads CASSIDGGAQPQHF. For the CDR3, the DNA is TGTGCCAGTAGTATAGATGGGGGGGCTCAGCCCCAGCATTTT. Filled out from reference TRBV19 and TRBJ1-5, the complete variable domain reads DGGITQSPKYLFRKEGQNVTLSCEQNLNHDAMYWYRQDPGQGLRLIYYSQIVNDFQKGDIAEGYSVSREKKESFPLTVTSAQKNPTAFYLCASSIDGGAQPQHFGDGTRLSIL.

In regard to this clonotype: It may be a read error: a sequence one base away is much more abundant. The V and J genes are TRBV12-3 or TRBV12-4 and TRBJ2-1; 10 positions match TRBD2. The CDR3 sequence is 15 residues long. CDR3 sequence (DNA): TGTGCCGGCAGTCGTTCTAGCGGGAGAGTGGGTGAGCAGTTCTTC. Amino acid sequence: CAGSRSSGRVGEQFF.

J is TRBJ2-1 and V is TRBV7-9; 7 bases fit TRBD2. V trimming: 4 bases; J trimming: 8 bases; junction bases outside the gene matches: 17. The CDR3 spans 17 residues. Germline values: CDR1 SEHNR, CDR2 FQNEAQ (reference sequence). The CDR3 is CASSSPPEAGMRDEQFF. The CDR3 nucleotides are TGTGCCAGCAGCTCTCCGCCCGAAGCGGGGATGAGGGATGAGCAGTTCTTC.

This clonotype has only a few counts. The V and J genes are TRBV6-5 and TRBJ1-1; no firm D call. Trimming cost V 2 bases and J 1 base, with 8 bases left between them. The CDR3 is 14 amino acids. The germline V gene encodes CDR1 MNHEY and CDR2 SVGAGI. This CDR3 is CASSYDGQNTEAFF. CDR3 coding DNA: TGTGCCAGCAGTTACGACGGGCAGAACACTGAAGCTTTCTTT.

This clonotype showed up just a few times. This chain uses TRBV6-5 with TRBJ2-1, with TRBD2 identical over 9 bases. The V gene end was trimmed by 6 bases and the J gene end by 8 bases; junction bases not matched to a gene: 8. The V gene's germline CDR1 is MNHEY and CDR2 SVGAGI. CDR3 length: 14 amino acids. The CDR3 DNA sequence: TGTGCCAGCAGGCCCTGGGAGCGGGGGGATGAGCAGTTCTTC. Translation: CASRPWERGDEQFF.

The table lists this clonotype with a few counts. The rearrangement uses TRBV4-3 and TRBJ2-7; D is unclear. The V and J ends lost 1 base and 0 bases respectively, with 7 bases between them. In germline, CDR1 is LGHNA, CDR2 YSLEER. The CDR3 consists of 14 residues. The DNA of the CDR3 is TGCGCCAGCAGCCAAGTTTACCCCTCCTACGAGCAGTACTTC. This sequence encodes CASSQVYPSYEQYF.

There are many counts of this clonotype. The V call is TRBV27, the J call TRBJ1-4; D not certain. Trimming left V 2 bases short and J 10 bases short, with 17 bases between. The germline V gene encodes CDR1 MNHEY and CDR2 SMNVEV (reference sequence). The CDR3 covers 15 residues. The CDR3 coding sequence is TGTGCCAGCAGTTTAGCTTCATCCCGCGGGGTAAAACTGTTTTTT. Translating gives CASSLASSRGVKLFF.

This clonotype has a count of ten or more. The chain has TRBV20-1 and TRBJ2-7; 9 bases agree with TRBD2. With 3 bases clipped from V and 9 bases from J, the junction kept 6 bases outside the gene matches. The CDR3 contains 12 residues. Per germline, CDR1 DFQATT and CDR2 SNEGSKA (reference sequence). The CDR3 spells CSARPSGVVQYF. CDR3 coding DNA: TGCAGTGCTAGGCCTAGCGGGGTGGTGCAGTACTTC.

The chain employs TRBV11-2 and TRBJ1-1, with D perhaps TRBD1 (5 bases). CDR3 length equals 14 residues. The V end was cut by 2 bases, the J end by 5 bases, with 12 bases between. Germline CDR1 reads SGHAT; CDR2 reads FQNNGV. The CDR3: CASSLLNRGTEAFF. DNA of the CDR3: TGTGCCAGCAGCTTATTGAATCGGGGGACTGAAGCTTTCTTT.

This clonotype was counted a few times. V and J are TRBV27 and TRBJ1-1; D gene uncertain. CDR3 length: 14 amino acids. With 3 bases removed from V and 6 bases from J, the gap between germline ends came to 14 bases. Germline lookup yields CDR1 MNHEY and CDR2 SMNVEV (reference sequence). The CDR3 spells CASSFRAPDAEAFF. The CDR3 DNA sequence: TGTGCCAGCAGTTTCCGGGCCCCAGACGCTGAAGCTTTCTTT.

Here the CDR3 reads CASRADEGGETQYF. For the CDR3, the DNA is TGTGCCAGCAGGGCGGACGAGGGGGGGGAGACCCAGTACTTC. The V call is TRBV27, the J call TRBJ2-5; a possible D gene is TRBD2 (7 bases). The germline V gene has CDR1 MNHEY and CDR2 SMNVEV (reference sequence). The CDR3 contains 14 residues. V lost 6 bases and J lost 5, with 16 bases in between.

This sequence joins TRBV6-2 or TRBV6-3 and TRBJ2-2; no definite D call. This CDR3 is 13 amino acids long. Germline V gene lookup returns CDR1 MNHEY and CDR2 SVGEGT. Trimming shortened V by 2 bases and J by 8 bases, and 9 bases separated the two germline ends. The CDR3 is CASSYPRGGELFF. CDR3 DNA: TGTGCCAGCAGTTACCCCCGTGGGGGGGAGCTGTTTTTT.

This clonotype was picked up many times. CDR3 sequence reads: CSARGGLAYEQYF. Written as DNA, the CDR3 is TGCAGTGCTAGGGGCGGGCTTGCCTACGAGCAGTACTTC. The genes are TRBV20-1 and TRBJ2-7; maybe TRBD2 (5 bases). Trimming shortened V by 3 bases and J by 2 bases, and 11 bases separated the two germline ends. From germline, CDR1 is DFQATT and CDR2 SNEGSKA (reference sequence). This CDR3 comprises 13 residues.

This clonotype was found many times. The chain employs TRBV5-5 and TRBJ2-7; a weak D match, TRBD2 (6 bases). The CDR3 loop spans 13 amino acids. Germline assignment: CDR1 SGHKS and CDR2 YYEKEE (reference sequence). V lost 4 bases to trimming and J lost 6 bases, with 14 bases between them. The CDR3 here is CASSLNRGTEQYF. The DNA of the CDR3 is TGTGCCAGCAGCCTGAACCGGGGGACCGAGCAGTACTTC.

V usage is TRBV27 and J usage is TRBJ2-7; 9 positions agree with TRBD1. The CDR3 is made up of 14 amino acids. V gave up 5 bases and J gave up 5 bases; unmatched junction bases: 7. The germline CDR1 and CDR2 sequences are MNHEY and SMNVEV (reference sequence). The CDR3 loop reads CASSPTTGGNEQYF. In DNA, the CDR3 is TGTGCCAGCAGTCCCACAACAGGGGGCAACGAGCAGTACTTC.

As regards this clonotype: This may come from a read error, since a much larger clone is one base off. The gene calls are TRBV30 and TRBJ1-4, with D possibly TRBD1 on 5 matching bases. This CDR3 comprises 16 residues. Germline CDR1 and CDR2: GTSNPN and SVGIG (reference sequence). V lost 0 bases and J lost 1, with 12 bases in between. CDR3 nucleotide sequence: TGTGCCTGGAGTGTAGGGATCGGACAAACTAATGAAAAACTGTTTTTT. It codes for CAWSVGIGQTNEKLFF.

This rearrangement joins TRBV15 to TRBJ1-1; TRBD1 matches at 10 bases. The V segment lost 5 bases and the J segment 6 bases; nucleotides outside the gene matches: 6. CDR1 and CDR2 from the germline V gene are LNHNV and YYDKDF (reference sequence). The length of the CDR3 is 14 residues. In nucleotides, the CDR3 is TGTGCCACCAGCTCTTGGGACAGGGGTTCTGAAGCTTTCTTT. Residues: CATSSWDRGSEAFF.